The 21 T cell receptor beta chains reported below all come from one sample, sequenced in a study of T cell repertoires in cytomegalovirus infection (dated by TCRdb to between 2018 and 2021). Sequencing was carried out with an Illumina HiSeq 1500. The public reads were quality trimmed at Q25 with fastp and then assembled into clones with MiXCR by TCRdb, keeping productive beta chains. Records with the same CDR3 protein are collapsed into one entry carrying the most frequent genes and DNA. The sample contains around 260,000 distinct CDR3 sequences, approximately 9.2% of them found a single time. Around 16% of the sample belongs to the ten largest clones. The sequenced sample consisted of PBMCs. These receptors all stem from a human donor in good health (CMV status not recorded). Some clones in this sample may be carry-over from other donors' samples.

The chain employs TRBV7-2 and TRBJ1-5; tentative D call: TRBD1 (6 bases). There are 13 residues in the CDR3. Looked up from germline, CDR1 is SGHTA and CDR2 is FQGNSA. V was shortened by 5 bases and J by 5 bases, with 10 bases between the two germline ends. CDR3 sequence reads: CASSQKGDQPQHF. The CDR3 DNA reads TGTGCCAGCAGCCAGAAGGGGGATCAGCCCCAGCATTTT.

This clonotype was detected many times. The rearrangement links TRBV7-6 to TRBJ2-7, with TRBD1 identical over 12 bases. Germline V gene sequence: CDR1 SGHVS, CDR2 FNYEAQ. This CDR3 is built from 14 residues. The junction had 0 bases not matched to a gene; V was cut back by 4 bases and J by 2 bases. CDR3 coding DNA: TGTGCCAGCAGCTGGGACAGGGGGCCCTACGAGCAGTACTTC. It specifies CASSWDRGPYEQYF.

This clonotype was detected many times. The chain combines TRBV20-1 with TRBJ2-3; 9 nucleotides line up with TRBD2. Germline V lookup: CDR1 DFQATT, CDR2 SNEGSKA (reference sequence). The CDR3 has 17 residues. V gave up 6 bases and J gave up 0 bases; unmatched junction bases: 13. CDR3 loop: CSAVTTSGSSSTDTQYF. The CDR3 coding sequence is TGCAGTGCCGTTACGACTAGCGGAAGTTCTAGCACAGATACGCAGTATTTT.

Ten or more counts support this clonotype. The chain uses TRBV7-2 and TRBJ1-1; D perhaps matches TRBD1 (6 bases). CDR1 and CDR2 from the germline V gene are SGHTA and FQGNSA. The V end was cut by 5 bases, the J end by 1 base, with 17 bases between. The CDR3 extends over 16 amino acids. CDR3 sequence: CASSRLGGAGNTEAFF. CDR3 DNA sequence: TGTGCCAGCAGCCGATTGGGGGGGGCTGGGAACACTGAAGCTTTCTTT.

This clonotype was recorded many times. The V call is TRBV7-8, the J call TRBJ2-7; TRBD1 aligns across 7 bases. This CDR3 is built from 19 residues. Germline CDR1 is SGHVS and CDR2 is FQNEAQ. V was pared by 5 bases and J by 0 bases, with 19 bases of the junction left unmatched. CDR3: CASSRLYGDQTGNSYEQYF. CDR3 DNA: TGTGCCAGCAGCCGCCTTTACGGAGACCAGACAGGGAACTCCTACGAGCAGTACTTC.

This clonotype was found many times. The J gene is TRBJ1-2, the V gene TRBV7-2; 8 bases align to TRBD1. Germline CDR1 SGHTA, CDR2 FQGNSA. V trimming: 6 bases; J trimming: 6 bases; junction bases outside the gene matches: 12. The CDR3 is 15 residues long. In DNA, the CDR3 is TGTGCCAGCAGTCAGGGACAGGTGGCTCCGGATGGCTACACCTTC. Translation gives CASSQGQVAPDGYTF.

This clonotype was counted ten times or more. V and J are TRBV19 and TRBJ1-4, with D perhaps matching TRBD1 (5 bases). The CDR3 length is 15 residues. CDR1 is LNHDA and CDR2 is SQIVND in the germline V gene (reference sequence). Trimming stripped 7 bases from V and 0 bases from J, with 12 bases between. The CDR3 region is CASTGTSATNEKLFF. DNA for the CDR3: TGTGCCAGTACCGGGACGAGCGCAACTAATGAAAAACTGTTTTTT.

This clonotype was detected many times. The chain is built from TRBV7-2 and TRBJ2-2, with 9 bases identical to TRBD1. J gave up 0 bases and V 1 base, and 3 bases lay outside the gene matches. The germline V gene encodes CDR1 SGHTA and CDR2 FQGNSA. This CDR3 is 17 amino acids long. The CDR3 sequence is CASSLGRQGANTGELFF. In DNA form, the CDR3 reads TGTGCCAGCAGCTTAGGGCGACAGGGGGCGAACACCGGGGAGCTGTTTTTT.

A few counts support this clonotype. J is TRBJ2-1 and V is TRBV4-3; 7 nucleotides line up with TRBD2. The ends lost 4 bases at V and 3 bases at J; junction bases unmatched: 6. CDR3 length equals 15 residues. Per the germline V gene, CDR1 is LGHNA and CDR2 is YSLEER. Written as DNA, the CDR3 is TGCGCCAGCAGCCGGGGGGAGGGTTTCTACAATGAGCAGTTCTTC. This encodes CASSRGEGFYNEQFF.

This clonotype was picked up many times. V is TRBV10-3 and J is TRBJ2-1, with D unclear. Trimming stripped 6 bases from V and 5 bases from J, with 5 bases between. The germline V gene has CDR1 ENHRY and CDR2 SYGVKD. The CDR3 is 11 amino acids. The CDR3 coding sequence is TGTGCCATCAGCAGGAACAATGAGCAGTTCTTC. Amino acid sequence: CAISRNNEQFF.

In its sample, this clonotype was seen a few times. The chain links TRBV28 to TRBJ2-1; 10 bases map to TRBD2. J gave up 7 bases and V 6 bases, and 9 bases lay outside the gene matches. The V gene's germline CDR1 is MDHEN and CDR2 SYDVKM. The CDR3 is 15 residues long. CDR3 amino acids: CASRSAGGPLNEQFF. The DNA of the CDR3 is TGTGCCAGCAGATCAGCGGGGGGGCCTTTGAATGAGCAGTTCTTC.

This clonotype was counted ten times or more. The chain is built from TRBV4-3 and TRBJ2-1; D assignment may be TRBD1 or TRBD2 (5 bases each). The CDR3 has 17 residues. Trimming removed 3 bases at V and 0 bases at J, with 15 bases between. Per the germline V gene, CDR1 is LGHNA and CDR2 is YSLEER. CDR3 DNA sequence: TGCGCCAGCAGCCACTCGAGGGGACGGAGCTCCTACAATGAGCAGTTCTTC. Translation gives CASSHSRGRSSYNEQFF.

This clonotype was picked up many times. The chain carries TRBV7-2 and TRBJ1-1, with D unclear. The CDR3 is 14 residues long. The ends were cut back, 5 bases at V and 5 bases at J, with 15 bases in the middle. CDR1 is SGHTA and CDR2 is FQGNSA in the germline V gene. The CDR3, as DNA: TGTGCCAGCAGCCTGAGCGGCCGGGGTACTGAAGCTTTCTTT. Translating gives CASSLSGRGTEAFF.

This clonotype has a count of ten or more. This chain connects TRBV7-2 to TRBJ1-2, with D perhaps TRBD1 (5 bases). The CDR3 is made up of 15 amino acids. Deletions cut 4 bases from V and 3 bases from J, with 15 bases between. The germline V gene has CDR1 SGHTA and CDR2 FQGNSA. CDR3 in DNA: TGTGCCAGCAGCTCTGCGGGGGTGGGAGACTATGGCTACACCTTC. Translation: CASSSAGVGDYGYTF. Looking up the rest from reference TRBV7-2 and TRBJ1-2 gives the full variable domain: GAGVSQSPSNKVTEKGKDVELRCDPISGHTALYWYRQSLGQGLEFLIYFQGNSAPDKSGLPSDRFSAERTGGSVSTLTIQRTQQEDSAVYLCASSSAGVGDYGYTFGSGTRLTVV.

This clonotype was detected many times. The rearrangement links TRBV15 to TRBJ2-7; no clear D. This CDR3 is 14 amino acids long. The germline V gene encodes CDR1 LNHNV and CDR2 YYDKDF (reference sequence). The ends were cut back, 4 bases at V and 4 bases at J, with 14 bases in the middle. The CDR3 loop reads CATSMYGSNYEQYF. In nucleotides, the CDR3 is TGTGCCACCAGCATGTATGGGTCGAATTACGAGCAGTACTTC.

This clonotype was seen repeatedly, ten times or more. The gene calls are TRBV7-2 and TRBJ2-7, with 9 bases aligning to TRBD2. The CDR3 covers 13 residues. V lost 6 bases, J lost 7 bases, and 7 bases stayed unmatched. Per the germline V gene, CDR1 is SGHTA and CDR2 is FQGNSA. The CDR3 nucleotides read TGTGCCAGCAGTGACCAGACTAGCGGAGAGCAGTACTTC. Residues: CASSDQTSGEQYF.

V is TRBV7-2 and J is TRBJ2-5; 10 bases align to TRBD1. CDR1 is SGHTA, CDR2 FQGNSA, per germline. After removal of 7 bases from V and 6 bases from J, the junction contained 8 bases not matched to a gene. The CDR3 spans 14 residues. CDR3 nucleotide sequence: TGTGCCAGCACCCTGACAGGGGGCAGAAAGACCCAGTACTTC. Protein product: CASTLTGGRKTQYF.

The chain is built from TRBV29-1 and TRBJ2-7; 10 bases map to TRBD2. The V segment lost 2 bases and the J segment 2 bases; nucleotides outside the gene matches: 3. The CDR3 spans 14 residues. The V gene's germline CDR1 is SQVTM and CDR2 ANQGSEA. The CDR3 protein is CSVESSGSTYEQYF. DNA for the CDR3: TGCAGCGTTGAATCTAGCGGGAGCACCTACGAGCAGTACTTC.

The chain carries TRBV5-6 and TRBJ2-1, with 13 bases that match TRBD2. Trimming removed 3 bases from V and 5 bases from J; junction bases left unmatched: 5. This CDR3 comprises 16 residues. CDR1 is SGHDT, CDR2 YYEEEE, per germline. CDR3 region: CASSSGLAGLNNEQFF. The CDR3 nucleotides read TGTGCCAGCAGCTCGGGACTAGCGGGGCTCAACAATGAGCAGTTCTTC.

As to this clonotype: A junction end diverges from the germline sequence, so it may reflect a read error. The J gene is TRBJ2-1, the V gene TRBV5-1; maybe TRBD1 (5 bases). The germline CDR1 and CDR2 sequences are SGHRS and YFSETQ. The CDR3 consists of 14 residues. The CDR3 loop reads CANSLGQVYNEQFF. Here the CDR3 DNA reads TGCGCCAACAGCTTGGGGCAGGTGTACAATGAGCAGTTCTTC.

This clonotype has at least ten counts. This sequence joins TRBV28 and TRBJ2-7, with D unclear. From germline, CDR1 is MDHEN and CDR2 SYDVKM. The CDR3 runs to 11 residues. V was trimmed by 4 bases and J by 3 bases, leaving 4 bases between them. The CDR3 DNA sequence: TGTGCCAGCAGTTACTACTACGAGCAGTACTTC. Translated, it gives CASSYYYEQYF.